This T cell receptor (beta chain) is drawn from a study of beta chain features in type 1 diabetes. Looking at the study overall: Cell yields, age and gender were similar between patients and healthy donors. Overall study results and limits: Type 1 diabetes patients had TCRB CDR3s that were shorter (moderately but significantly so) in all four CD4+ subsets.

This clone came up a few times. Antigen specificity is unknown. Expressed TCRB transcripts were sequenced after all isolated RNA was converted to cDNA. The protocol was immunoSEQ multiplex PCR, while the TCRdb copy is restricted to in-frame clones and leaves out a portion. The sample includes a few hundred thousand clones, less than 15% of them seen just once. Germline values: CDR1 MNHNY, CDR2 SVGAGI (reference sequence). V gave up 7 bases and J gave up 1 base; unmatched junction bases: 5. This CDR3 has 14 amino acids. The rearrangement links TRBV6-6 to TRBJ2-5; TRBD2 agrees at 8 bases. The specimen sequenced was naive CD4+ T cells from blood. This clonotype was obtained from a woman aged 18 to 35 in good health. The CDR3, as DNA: TGTGCCAGCACCCGAAGCGGGAGCCAAGAGACCCAGTACTTC. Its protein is CASTRSGSQETQYF.